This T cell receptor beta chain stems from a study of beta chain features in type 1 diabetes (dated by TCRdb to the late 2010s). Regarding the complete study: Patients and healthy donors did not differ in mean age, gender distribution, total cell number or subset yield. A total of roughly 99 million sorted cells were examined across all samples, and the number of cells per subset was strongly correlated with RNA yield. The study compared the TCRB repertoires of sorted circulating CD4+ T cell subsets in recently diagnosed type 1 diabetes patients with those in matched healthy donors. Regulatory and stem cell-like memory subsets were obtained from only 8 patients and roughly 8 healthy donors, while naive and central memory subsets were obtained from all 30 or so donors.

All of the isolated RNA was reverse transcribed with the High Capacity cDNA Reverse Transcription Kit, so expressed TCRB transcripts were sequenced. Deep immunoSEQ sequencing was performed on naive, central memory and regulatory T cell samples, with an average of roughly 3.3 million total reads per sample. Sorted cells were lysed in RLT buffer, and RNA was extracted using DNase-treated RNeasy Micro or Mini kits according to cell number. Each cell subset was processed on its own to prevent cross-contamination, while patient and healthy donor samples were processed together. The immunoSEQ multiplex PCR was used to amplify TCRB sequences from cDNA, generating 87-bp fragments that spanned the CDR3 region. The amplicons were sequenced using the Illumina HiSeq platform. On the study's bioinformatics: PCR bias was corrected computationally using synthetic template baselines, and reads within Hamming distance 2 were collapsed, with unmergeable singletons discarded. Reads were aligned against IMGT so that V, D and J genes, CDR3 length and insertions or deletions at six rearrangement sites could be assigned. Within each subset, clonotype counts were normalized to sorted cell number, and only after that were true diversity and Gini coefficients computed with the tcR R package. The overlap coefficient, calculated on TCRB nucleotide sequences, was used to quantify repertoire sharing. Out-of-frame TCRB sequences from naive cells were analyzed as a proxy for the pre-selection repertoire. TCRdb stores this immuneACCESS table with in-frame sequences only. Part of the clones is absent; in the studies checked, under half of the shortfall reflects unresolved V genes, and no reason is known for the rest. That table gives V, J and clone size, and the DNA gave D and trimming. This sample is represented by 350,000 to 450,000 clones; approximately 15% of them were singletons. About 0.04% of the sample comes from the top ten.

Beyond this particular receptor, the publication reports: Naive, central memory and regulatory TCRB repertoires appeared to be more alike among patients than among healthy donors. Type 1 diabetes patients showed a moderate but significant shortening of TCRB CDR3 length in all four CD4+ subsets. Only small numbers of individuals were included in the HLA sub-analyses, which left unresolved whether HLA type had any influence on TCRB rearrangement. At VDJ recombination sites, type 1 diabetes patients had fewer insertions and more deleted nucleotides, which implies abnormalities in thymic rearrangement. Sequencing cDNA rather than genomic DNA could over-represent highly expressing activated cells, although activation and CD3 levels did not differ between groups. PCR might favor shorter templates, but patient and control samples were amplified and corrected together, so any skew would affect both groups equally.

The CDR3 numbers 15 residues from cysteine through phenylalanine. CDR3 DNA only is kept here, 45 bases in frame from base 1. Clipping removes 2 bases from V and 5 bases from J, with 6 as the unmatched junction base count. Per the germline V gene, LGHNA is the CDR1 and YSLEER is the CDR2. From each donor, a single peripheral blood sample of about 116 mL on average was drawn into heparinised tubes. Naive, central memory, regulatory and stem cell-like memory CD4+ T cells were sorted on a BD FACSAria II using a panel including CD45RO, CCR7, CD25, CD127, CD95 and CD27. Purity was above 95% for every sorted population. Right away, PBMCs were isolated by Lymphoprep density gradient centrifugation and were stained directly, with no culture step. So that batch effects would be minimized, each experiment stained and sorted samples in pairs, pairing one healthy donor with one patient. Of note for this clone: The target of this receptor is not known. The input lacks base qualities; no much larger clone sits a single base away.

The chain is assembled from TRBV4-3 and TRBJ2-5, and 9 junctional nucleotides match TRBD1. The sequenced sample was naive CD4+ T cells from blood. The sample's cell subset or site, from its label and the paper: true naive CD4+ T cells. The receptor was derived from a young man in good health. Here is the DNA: TGCGCCAGCAGCCAAACAGGGGGCGAGGCGGAGACCCAGTACTTC. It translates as CASSQTGGEAETQYF.